These 30 T cell receptor beta chains came from one sample sequenced in a study of cytomegalovirus exposure and HLA in healthy donors. The PCR ran on 60 Vbeta and 13 Jbeta primers. The repertoire was sequenced with immunoSEQ multiplex PCR; TCRdb's copy has only in-frame clones and lacks some. The repertoire holds about 190,000 clones, about four fifths seen once, with approximately 6% in the top ten. Source material: PBMCs. Receptors were obtained from a woman aged 25 to 45 in good health and CMV-seropositive.

This rearrangement joins TRBV6-5 to TRBJ2-3; 10 bases line up with TRBD2. The CDR3 extends over 14 amino acids. Per germline, CDR1 MNHEY and CDR2 SVGAGI. V lost 5 bases and J lost 5; bases outside the gene matches: 4. This chain's CDR3 is CASSLAGAEDTQYF. DNA for the CDR3: TGTGCCAGCAGTCTAGCGGGAGCTGAAGATACGCAGTATTTT.

The rearrangement links TRBV7-9 to TRBJ1-2; no firm D call. V was clipped by 4 bases and J by 8 bases, with 8 bases between them. Germline V gene lookup returns CDR1 SEHNR and CDR2 FQNEAQ (reference sequence). The CDR3 has 11 residues. This CDR3 reads CASSSEGGYTF. For the CDR3, the DNA is TGTGCCAGCAGCTCCGAGGGCGGCTACACCTTC.

The chain joins TRBV6-5 to TRBJ1-4; 7 nucleotides line up with TRBD1. V lost 6 bases to trimming and J lost 7 bases; unmatched junction nucleotides: 8. CDR1 is MNHEY and CDR2 is SVGAGI in the germline V gene. The CDR3 loop spans 14 amino acids. CDR3 sequence (DNA): TGTGCCAGCAGCCAAGACAGGGCCCGTGAAAAACTGTTTTTT. It codes for CASSQDRAREKLFF.

This clone was seen only once. The chain uses TRBV7-9 and TRBJ2-7; 7 bases fit TRBD1. V was pared by 4 bases and J by 2 bases, with 14 bases of the junction left unmatched. Germline V gives CDR1 SEHNR, CDR2 FQNEAQ (reference sequence). The CDR3 has 17 residues. The CDR3 here is CASSSLNLTGKPYEQYF. The CDR3 bases are TGTGCCAGCAGCTCCTTAAATTTGACAGGGAAGCCCTACGAGCAGTACTTC. The whole variable domain, filled in from reference TRBV7-9 and TRBJ2-7, reads DTGVSQNPRHKITKRGQNVTFRCDPISEHNRLYWYRQTLGQGPEFLTYFQNEAQLEKSRLLSDRFSAERPKGSFSTLEIQRTEQGDSAMYLCASSSLNLTGKPYEQYFGPGTRLTVT.

This chain connects TRBV7-9 to TRBJ1-2, with 7 positions matching TRBD1. The CDR3 has 16 residues. V was pared by 5 bases and J by 8 bases, with 17 bases of the junction left unmatched. CDR1 and CDR2 from the germline V gene are SEHNR and FQNEAQ (reference sequence). CDR3 residues: CASSPTDRTNLRGYTF. The DNA for the CDR3 is TGTGCCAGCAGCCCCACGGACAGGACAAATTTAAGGGGCTACACCTTC.

This clone was detected once. The chain links TRBV7-8 to TRBJ2-3, with a tentative D call TRBD2 (5 bases). CDR1 and CDR2 (germline): SGHVS, FQNEAQ. The CDR3 runs 18 residues. V lost 4 bases and J lost 1, with 21 bases in between. The CDR3 DNA follows: TGTGCCAGCAGCTCAAAGAGGAGGACTCGACCAGGCACAGATACGCAGTATTTT. It specifies CASSSKRRTRPGTDTQYF. Combining the CDR3 with reference TRBV7-8 and TRBJ2-3 gives the whole variable domain GAGVSQSPRYKVAKRGQDVALRCDPISGHVSLFWYQQALGQGPEFLTYFQNEAQLDKSGLPSDRFFAERPEGSVSTLKIQRTQQEDSAVYLCASSSKRRTRPGTDTQYFGPGTRLTVL.

This rearrangement joins TRBV6-1 to TRBJ2-7, with 7 bases that match TRBD1. The length of the CDR3 is 13 residues. V was clipped by 7 bases and J by 1 base; unmatched bases: 4. Germline-derived CDR1 and CDR2 are MNHNS and SASEGT. The CDR3 DNA reads as TGTGCCAGCATACTACAGGGGTCCTACGAGCAGTACTTC. Protein: CASILQGSYEQYF.

The chain is built from TRBV6-1 and TRBJ1-5, with unresolved D. Germline CDR1 MNHNS, CDR2 SASEGT. Trimming took 7 bases from V and 0 from J, leaving 10 bases between them. There are 14 residues in the CDR3. CDR3 DNA sequence: TGTGCCAGCACCTACAGCCGTAGCAATCAGCCCCAGCATTTT. This translates into CASTYSRSNQPQHF.

The V gene is TRBV5-6, the J gene TRBJ2-3; no firm D call. V was pared by 4 bases and J by 5 bases, with 14 bases between. This CDR3 comprises 14 residues. CDR1 is SGHDT and CDR2 is YYEEEE in the germline V gene. This CDR3 reads CASSATHEVDTQYF. The DNA for the CDR3 is TGTGCCAGCAGCGCTACCCACGAGGTAGATACGCAGTATTTT. The whole variable domain, remainder taken from reference TRBV5-6 and TRBJ2-3, is DAGVTQSPTHLIKTRGQQVTLRCSPKSGHDTVSWYQQALGQGPQFIFQYYEEEERQRGNFPDRFSGHQFPNYSSELNVNALLLGDSALYLCASSATHEVDTQYFGPGTRLTVL.

CDR3 amino acids: CASSRGQKETQYF. The CDR3 DNA is TGTGCCAGCTCACGAGGACAGAAAGAGACCCAGTACTTC. The rearrangement uses TRBV18 and TRBJ2-5, with D tentatively TRBD1 (6 bases). The germline V gene encodes CDR1 KGHSH and CDR2 LQKENI. Trimming removed 4 bases at V and 3 bases at J, with 9 bases between. The CDR3 extends over 13 amino acids.

The genes are TRBV19 and TRBJ2-5; D is unresolved. The CDR3 is 11 residues long. The V end lost 3 bases, the J end lost 5 bases, and 4 bases lay between the germline ends. The germline gives CDR1 LNHDA, CDR2 SQIVND (reference sequence). CDR3 sequence reads: CASSMRETQYF. The CDR3 region has the DNA TGTGCCAGTAGTATGCGGGAGACCCAGTACTTC.

The DNA for the CDR3 is TGTGCCAGCAGCCTCCGGGACAGGGCCCACTATGGCTACACCTTC. Its protein product is CASSLRDRAHYGYTF. The chain uses TRBV5-5 and TRBJ1-2, with 9 nucleotides matching TRBD1. This CDR3 region has 15 residues. V dropped 4 bases and J dropped 3; count of bases not matched to a gene: 7. The germline V gene encodes CDR1 SGHKS and CDR2 YYEKEE (reference sequence).

This chain uses TRBV6-5 with TRBJ1-2, with 7 bases identical to TRBD1. Germline V CDR1 and CDR2: MNHEY, SVGAGI. V lost 7 bases, J lost 8 bases, and 13 bases stayed unmatched. This CDR3 is built from 14 residues. CDR3 DNA sequence: TGTGCCAGCACCCCGGTGACAGGGATAGGGGGCTACACCTTC. Translated: CASTPVTGIGGYTF.

This clone was counted a few times. The chain couples TRBV11-1 to TRBJ1-1; D might be TRBD1 (5 bases). Germline lookup yields CDR1 SGHAT and CDR2 FQDESV (reference sequence). The germline V and J ends were trimmed by 4 bases and 1 base, with 19 bases remaining between them. This CDR3 spans 17 amino acids. For the CDR3, the DNA is TGTGCCAGCAGCTCAAAGCCCCTGACAGTCTGGAACACTGAAGCTTTCTTT. Its translation: CASSSKPLTVWNTEAFF.

The gene calls are TRBV5-1 and TRBJ2-2; D may be TRBD2 (5 bases). The V gene's germline CDR1 is SGHRS and CDR2 YFSETQ. Trimming shortened V by 3 bases and J by 1 base, and 13 bases separated the two germline ends. This CDR3 is 16 amino acids long. The CDR3 is CASSSPRGWNTGELFF. For the CDR3, the DNA is TGCGCCAGCAGCTCCCCACGGGGTTGGAACACCGGGGAGCTGTTTTTT.

J is TRBJ1-2 and V is TRBV6-1; 8 bases match TRBD1. Germline trimming cut 7 bases from V and 8 bases from J; bases unmatched to any gene: 9. Germline assignment: CDR1 MNHNS and CDR2 SASEGT. The CDR3 has 13 amino acids. The CDR3 DNA reads as TGTGCCAGCATCCCGACAGGGGCGAACGGCTACACCTTC. Amino acid sequence: CASIPTGANGYTF.

This chain joins TRBV15 and TRBJ1-6; 8 bases are a match to TRBD1. This CDR3 has 14 residues. V lost 7 bases and J lost 3; bases outside the gene matches: 2. The germline V gene encodes CDR1 LNHNV and CDR2 YYDKDF (reference sequence). The CDR3 spells CATKGQDYNSPLHF. The DNA for the CDR3 is TGTGCCACCAAGGGACAGGACTATAATTCACCCCTCCACTTT.

The chain recombines TRBV19 with TRBJ1-2; perhaps TRBD1 as D (5 bases). The V gene's germline CDR1 is LNHDA and CDR2 SQIVND (reference sequence). The CDR3 is made up of 16 amino acids. The V end was cut by 0 bases, the J end by 6 bases, with 17 bases between. CDR3 sequence reads: CASSIDRGGTFNGYTF. CDR3 nucleotides: TGTGCCAGTAGTATAGATCGGGGAGGGACGTTCAATGGCTACACCTTC.

The chain recombines TRBV7-2 with TRBJ2-3, with 7 bases fitting TRBD2. There are 16 residues in the CDR3. The V and J ends lost 6 bases and 4 bases, in that order; junction bases with no gene match: 13. Looked up from germline, CDR1 is SGHTA and CDR2 is FQGNSA. This chain's CDR3 is CASRFRGTGGADTQYF. Written as DNA, the CDR3 is TGTGCCAGCAGATTTCGCGGAACGGGGGGAGCAGATACGCAGTATTTT.

The V call is TRBV19, the J call TRBJ2-5, with 7 bases identical to TRBD1. The CDR3 totals 16 residues. Germline V CDR1 and CDR2: LNHDA, SQIVND (reference sequence). J lost 5 bases, V lost 6 bases, and 15 bases had no gene match. The CDR3 protein is CASRPTGDSYRETQYF. DNA for the CDR3: TGTGCCAGTAGACCTACAGGGGATTCGTATCGGGAGACCCAGTACTTC.

This clone was picked up a small number of times. The V and J genes are TRBV25-1 and TRBJ1-1, with D tentatively TRBD1 (5 bases). This CDR3 has 13 amino acids. Trimming pared 7 bases from V and 3 bases from J, leaving 12 bases between. Germline V gene lookup returns CDR1 MGHDK and CDR2 SYGVNS. This chain's CDR3 is CASTDRYDTEAFF. For the CDR3, the DNA is TGTGCCAGCACCGACAGATACGACACTGAAGCTTTCTTT. The whole variable domain, filled in from reference TRBV25-1 and TRBJ1-1, reads EADIYQTPRYLVIGTGKKITLECSQTMGHDKMYWYQQDPGMELHLIHYSYGVNSTEKGDLSSESTVSRIRTEHFPLTLESARPSHTSQYLCASTDRYDTEAFFGQGTRLTVV.

This chain connects TRBV7-2 to TRBJ2-1, with 12 bases lining up with TRBD1. This CDR3 region has 18 residues. V dropped 2 bases and J dropped 7; count of bases not matched to a gene: 12. CDR1 and CDR2 from the germline V gene are SGHTA and FQGNSA. CDR3 in amino acids: CASSLLLMGQGAGNEQFF. The CDR3 DNA is TGTGCCAGCAGCTTACTTTTAATGGGACAGGGGGCGGGGAATGAGCAGTTCTTC.

The rearrangement links TRBV29-1 to TRBJ1-1, with D uncertain. Trimming pared 4 bases from V and 4 bases from J, leaving 4 bases between. Germline CDR1 SQVTM, CDR2 ANQGSEA. The CDR3 extends over 10 amino acids. CDR3 nucleotide sequence: TGCAGCGTTGCAGGCACTGAAGCTTTCTTT. Amino acid sequence: CSVAGTEAFF.

This clone was counted between two and nine times. V gene TRBV19 combines with J gene TRBJ1-4; 9 bases align to TRBD1. Germline V lookup: CDR1 LNHDA, CDR2 SQIVND (reference sequence). The CDR3 consists of 16 residues. Trimming removed 4 bases from V and 8 bases from J; junction bases left unmatched: 11. The CDR3 bases are TGTGCCAGTAGTACTCTAACACAGGGGGCGGCCGAAAAACTGTTTTTT. Its protein product is CASSTLTQGAAEKLFF.

V is TRBV6-5 and J is TRBJ2-1, with D tentatively TRBD1 (6 bases). The CDR3 consists of 15 residues. Trimming left V 6 bases short and J 6 bases short, with 18 bases between. Germline CDR1 MNHEY, CDR2 SVGAGI. This CDR3 is CASSFDRFEVNEQFF. The DNA for the CDR3 is TGTGCCAGCAGCTTCGACAGGTTTGAAGTCAATGAGCAGTTCTTC.

The V gene is TRBV2, the J gene TRBJ1-4; D uncertain. The CDR3 is made up of 14 amino acids. Germline V gene sequence: CDR1 SNHLY, CDR2 FYNNEI. Trimming removed 6 bases from V and 3 bases from J, with 11 bases in between. CDR3 nucleotides: TGTGCCAGCAGCCCCGTACTTCCTAATGAAAAACTGTTTTTT. This encodes CASSPVLPNEKLFF.

This sequence joins TRBV6-5 and TRBJ1-1; the match to TRBD1 covers 7 bases. Losses at the gene ends were 4 bases for V and 3 bases for J; bases not matched to a gene: 2. Germline V gene sequence: CDR1 MNHEY, CDR2 SVGAGI. The CDR3 extends over 13 amino acids. The CDR3 is CASSLGQYTEAFF. CDR3 DNA: TGTGCCAGCAGTTTGGGACAGTACACTGAAGCTTTCTTT.

The chain links TRBV6-4 to TRBJ2-2; 8 nucleotides align to TRBD2. The CDR3 is made up of 15 amino acids. The junction had 9 bases not matched to a gene; V was cut back by 6 bases and J by 6 bases. CDR1 and CDR2 (germline): MRHNA, SNTAGT. The CDR3, as DNA: TGTGCCAGCAGCCCCCGGGCGGGGGGAGCCGGGGAGCTGTTTTTT. It specifies CASSPRAGGAGELFF.

The gene calls are TRBV11-3 and TRBJ1-1; 9 bases match TRBD1. The CDR3 extends over 13 amino acids. CDR1 SGHNT and CDR2 YENEEA come from the germline V gene. The ends lost 3 bases at V and 8 bases at J; junction bases unmatched: 4. Written as DNA, the CDR3 is TGTGCCAGCAGCTTGGGGACAGGGAAAGAAGCTTTCTTT. Its protein is CASSLGTGKEAFF.

This clone was counted only a few times. The DNA of the CDR3 is TGTGCCAGCAGCCCCGGACACACCACTGAAGCTTTCTTT. This encodes CASSPGHTTEAFF. The chain combines TRBV7-8 with TRBJ1-1, with TRBD1 as a possible D gene (5 bases). Trimming took 5 bases from V and 4 from J, leaving 11 bases between them. Germline V gene sequence: CDR1 SGHVS, CDR2 FQNEAQ. The CDR3 loop spans 13 amino acids.